These T cell receptor beta chains were read from a single sample in a study of cytomegalovirus exposure and HLA in healthy donors. Method: immunoSEQ multiplex PCR; TCRdb's copy keeps in-frame clones and lacks some. The sample holds 100,000 to 150,000 clones, about 71% seen once. Input material: PBMCs. These receptors came from a woman aged 45-65 years in good health and CMV-seronegative. The CDR3 runs from the conserved cysteine through the conserved F or W. The D gene is left open where the match is weak. Expanded clones are given a class, and other clones once, few, many or no size at all.

d_call | j_call | clone_size | v_call | cdr3_nt | cdr3_aa
TRBD2 | TRBJ2-1 | NA | TRBV11-2 | TGTGCCAGCAGCCGTGGACTAGCGGGAGTTAATGAGCAGTTCTTC | CASSRGLAGVNEQFF
NA | TRBJ2-5 | NA | TRBV7-6 | TGTGCCAGCAGCTTAGCGTTACAAGAGACCCAGTACTTC | CASSLALQETQYF
NA | TRBJ1-4 | NA | TRBV27 | TGTGCCAGCAGTTTCCTACCTATTCCAACTAATGAAAAACTGTTTTTT | CASSFLPIPTNEKLFF
NA | TRBJ1-6 | NA | TRBV7-2 | TGTGCCAGCAGCTCCGTCTATAATTCACCCCTCCACTTT | CASSSVYNSPLHF
TRBD2 | TRBJ2-7 | NA | TRBV28 | TGTGCCAGCAGTGGGGTTGGGGGGAGGGGTTACGAGCAGTACTTC | CASSGVGGRGYEQYF
NA | TRBJ2-2 | NA | TRBV7-8 | TGTGCCAGCAGCGCCTTCTATACCGGGGAGCTGTTTTTT | CASSAFYTGELFF
TRBD2 | TRBJ2-7 | NA | TRBV27 | TGTGCCAGCAGCCTTCAACTAGCGGGGGGCGAGCAGTACTTC | CASSLQLAGGEQYF
TRBD1 | TRBJ1-1 | NA | TRBV10-3 | TGTGCCATCAGTAGACAGGGGGAATCCACTGAAGCTTTCTTT | CAISRQGESTEAFF
TRBD1 | TRBJ1-2 | NA | TRBV6-5 | TGTGCCAGCAATCCCACAGGGGACTATGGCTACACCTTC | CASNPTGDYGYTF
NA | TRBJ2-1 | NA | TRBV27 | TGTGCCAGCGAGAGACTCCCCCCTGGGAATGAGCAGTTCTTC | CASERLPPGNEQFF
TRBD1 | TRBJ1-1 | NA | TRBV7-8 | TGTGCCAGCAGCCCTGACAGGGGCCGGGTTCGGGGCCCTGAAGCTTTCTTT | CASSPDRGRVRGPEAFF
NA | TRBJ2-7 | NA | TRBV6-6 | TGTGCCAGCAGTTCGTCCGCTAGGGGGGGTGATTACGAGCAGTACTTC | CASSSSARGGDYEQYF
NA | TRBJ2-3 | NA | TRBV19 | TGTGCCAGTAGTATAGGTAGAGACAGGATGGGCACAGATACGCAGTATTTT | CASSIGRDRMGTDTQYF
NA | TRBJ2-3 | NA | TRBV10-3 | TGTGCCATCAGCGGACAGCGCACAGATACGCAGTATTTT | CAISGQRTDTQYF
TRBD2 | TRBJ2-2 | NA | TRBV27 | TGTGCCAGCACCAGGGAACTAGCGGCGAACACCGGGGAGCTGTTTTTT | CASTRELAANTGELFF
NA | TRBJ2-5 | NA | TRBV4-2 | TGTGCCAGCAGCCAAGTTGGGCCGACAGAGACCCAGTACTTC | CASSQVGPTETQYF
NA | TRBJ2-1 | few | TRBV7-9 | TGTTCCAGCAGCTTCCGGTCGGAGGGACGGTTGGGGAATGAGCAGTTCTTC | CSSSFRSEGRLGNEQFF
NA | TRBJ1-5 | NA | TRBV7-2 | TGTGCCAGCAGCCGCAGGTTCGACAGGAACAATCAGCCCCAGCATTTT | CASSRRFDRNNQPQHF
TRBD2 | TRBJ2-5 | NA | TRBV7-3 | TGTGCCAGCAGCTTGGGACTAGCGGGGAACCAGACTCAAGAGACCCAGTACTTC | CASSLGLAGNQTQETQYF
TRBD1 | TRBJ1-1 | NA | TRBV7-2 | TGTGCCAGCAGCCTACAGGGGGCGACTGAAGCTTTCTTT | CASSLQGATEAFF
NA | TRBJ1-2 | NA | TRBV5-8 | TGTGCCAGCAGCCTATCAGGATATAATGGCTACACCTTC | CASSLSGYNGYTF
NA | TRBJ2-5 | NA | TRBV2 | TGTGCCAGCAGTGAAGATCTAGCGGAGACCCAGTACTTC | CASSEDLAETQYF
TRBD1 | TRBJ1-5 | few | TRBV2 | TGTGCCAGCAGTGTGTGGGGACAGCCAAATCAGCCCCAGCATTTT | CASSVWGQPNQPQHF
NA | TRBJ2-1 | NA | TRBV9 | TGTGCCAGCAGCGTAGGCGGGAACAACAATGAGCAGTTCTTC | CASSVGGNNNEQFF
NA | TRBJ1-1 | NA | TRBV30 | TGTGCCTGGTCCCAACAGGGAAATACTGAAGCTTTCTTT | CAWSQQGNTEAFF
TRBD1 | TRBJ1-4 | NA | TRBV28 | TGTGCCAGCAGCCCACAGGGGTTCGGTAATGAAAAACTGTTTTTT | CASSPQGFGNEKLFF
NA | TRBJ2-3 | NA | TRBV7-7 | TGTGCCAGCAGCCGAGGAGCAGGGAGCACAGATACGCAGTATTTT | CASSRGAGSTDTQYF
NA | TRBJ2-3 | once | TRBV7-3 | TGTGCCAGCAGCTTAGGGGCAGGGAACGCAGATACGCAGTATTTT | CASSLGAGNADTQYF
NA | TRBJ2-1 | NA | TRBV18 | TGTGCCAGCTCACCAGTCTTTTCGGGTCTCTCCTACAATGAGCAGTTCTTC | CASSPVFSGLSYNEQFF
TRBD2 | TRBJ2-1 | NA | TRBV5-1 | TGCGCCAGCAGCTTGGTTCCGGGAGGGCCCTCGTACAATGAGCAGTTCTTC | CASSLVPGGPSYNEQFF
NA | TRBJ1-4 | NA | TRBV6-6 | TGTGCCAGCAGCCAGGACAAAAGGGTACTGTTTTTT | CASSQDKRVLFF
TRBD2 | TRBJ2-7 | NA | TRBV7-2 | TGTGCCAGCAGCACGACTAGCGGGAGCTACGAGCAGTACTTC | CASSTTSGSYEQYF
TRBD2 | TRBJ2-5 | few | TRBV4-1 | TGCGCCAGCAGCCAAGGGGATAGCGGGAGCCTCGGGAGAGAGACCCAGTACTTC | CASSQGDSGSLGRETQYF
NA | TRBJ2-7 | NA | TRBV7-9 | TGTGCCAGCAGCTTAGGAGCGTCAGCCTATGAGCAGTACTTC | CASSLGASAYEQYF
NA | TRBJ2-7 | NA | TRBV5-6 | TGTGCCAGCAGCTTGGCCCAGGGAGAGCAGTACTTC | CASSLAQGEQYF
TRBD1 | TRBJ1-5 | NA | TRBV10-2 | TGCGCCAGCAGTGACGCCCAGGGGGATCAGCCCCAGCATTTT | CASSDAQGDQPQHF
TRBD1 | TRBJ2-3 | NA | TRBV5-4 | TGTGCCAGCAGCCCTGTTTCCGGGGACAGGGGGCTAGATACGCAGTATTTT | CASSPVSGDRGLDTQYF
TRBD1 | TRBJ2-7 | NA | TRBV6-6 | TGTGCCAGCAGTTACTCGCAGGGGGACTACGAGCAGTACTTC | CASSYSQGDYEQYF
NA | TRBJ2-1 | NA | TRBV21-1 | TGTGCCAGCACTTATGACAGACCTCTCGTCAATGAGCAGTTCTTC | CASTYDRPLVNEQFF
NA | TRBJ2-7 | NA | TRBV2 | TGTGCCAGCAGTGAATTCGGGTCCTACGAGCAGTACTTC | CASSEFGSYEQYF
TRBD2 | TRBJ2-7 | NA | TRBV29-1 | TGCAGCGTTGATGAGATGTCGGGGGGGAGGTACGAGCAGTACTTC | CSVDEMSGGRYEQYF
NA | TRBJ1-2 | NA | TRBV6-5 | TGTGCCAGCACGGGGATTGGGGGCTACACCTTC | CASTGIGGYTF
NA | TRBJ2-7 | NA | TRBV6-4 | TGTGCCAGCAGTGACCCCAACCAAGCGGCCTACGAGCAGTACTTC | CASSDPNQAAYEQYF
NA | TRBJ2-7 | large | TRBV5-1 | TGCGCCAGCAGCTTCTGGTATGGGGGGTTTGGCGAGCAGTACTTC | CASSFWYGGFGEQYF
NA | TRBJ2-7 | NA | TRBV11-2 | TGTGCCAGCTTGGGGTGGGACTTGCACTACGAGCAGTACTTC | CASLGWDLHYEQYF